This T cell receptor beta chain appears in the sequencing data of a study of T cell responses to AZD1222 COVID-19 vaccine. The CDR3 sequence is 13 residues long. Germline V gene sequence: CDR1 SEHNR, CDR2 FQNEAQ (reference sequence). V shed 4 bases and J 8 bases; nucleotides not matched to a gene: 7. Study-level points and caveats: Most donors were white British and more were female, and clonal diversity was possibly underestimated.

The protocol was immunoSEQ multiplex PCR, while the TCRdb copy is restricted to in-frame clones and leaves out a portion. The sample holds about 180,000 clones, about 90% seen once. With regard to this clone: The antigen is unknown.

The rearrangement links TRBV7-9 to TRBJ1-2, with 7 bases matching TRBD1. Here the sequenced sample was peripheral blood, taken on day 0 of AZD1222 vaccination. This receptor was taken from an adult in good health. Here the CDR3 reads CASSSLQGGGYTF. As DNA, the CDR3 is TGTGCCAGCAGCTCACTCCAGGGGGGAGGCTACACCTTC.